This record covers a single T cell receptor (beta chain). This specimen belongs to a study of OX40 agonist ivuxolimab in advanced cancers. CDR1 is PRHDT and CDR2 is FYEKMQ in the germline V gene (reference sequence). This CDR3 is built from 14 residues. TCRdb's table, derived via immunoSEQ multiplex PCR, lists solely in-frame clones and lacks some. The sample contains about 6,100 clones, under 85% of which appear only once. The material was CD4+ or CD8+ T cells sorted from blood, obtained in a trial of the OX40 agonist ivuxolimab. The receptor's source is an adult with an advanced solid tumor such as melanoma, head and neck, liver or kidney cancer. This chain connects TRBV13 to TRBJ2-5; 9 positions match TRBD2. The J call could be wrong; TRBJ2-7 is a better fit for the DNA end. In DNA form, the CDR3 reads TGTGCCAGCAGCTTAGGACTAGCGGGCTACGAGCAGTACTTC. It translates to CASSLGLAGYEQYF.